This TCR beta chain is drawn from a study of T cells in Graves' hyperthyroidism and ophthalmopathy. Study results and limitations: A 13 V-J signature model discriminated ophthalmopathy versus stable hyperthyroidism.

Pregnant or lactating patients were excluded, as were those with uncontrolled infection or other autoimmune disease. Fresh peripheral blood, roughly 10 ml, was the source of the PBMCs. The CDR3 has 14 amino acids. From germline, CDR1 is SGHRS and CDR2 YFSETQ. V was pared by 4 bases and J by 5 bases, with 16 bases between. This clonotype was seen more than once but under ten times. What it binds is not known. Researchers amplified the TCR beta CDR3 regions from RNA transcripts. Carried out on the TCR CDR3, a first-round RT-PCR used the HTBI primer set. TCRdb re-derived calls from the multiplex PCR reads in MiXCR, one entry per CDR3 protein. The sample contains 750,000 to 900,000 distinct CDR3 sequences, about 38% of which appear only once.

This TCR was sampled from a man between 18 and 35 years old with Graves' hyperthyroidism. Sample: blood. The chain links TRBV5-1 to TRBJ2-7; D gene ambiguous. This CDR3 reads CASSPRLRGDEQYF. The CDR3 nucleotides are TGCGCCAGCAGCCCCCGACTCCGAGGTGACGAGCAGTACTTC.